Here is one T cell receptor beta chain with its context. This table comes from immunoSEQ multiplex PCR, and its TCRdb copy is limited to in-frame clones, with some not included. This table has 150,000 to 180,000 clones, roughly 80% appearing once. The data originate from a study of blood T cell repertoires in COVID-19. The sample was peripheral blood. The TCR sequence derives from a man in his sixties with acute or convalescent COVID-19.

CDR3 bases: TGTGCCAGCAGTGAAATGGGGGCCTGGGATAATTCACCCCTCCACTTT. Translating it yields CASSEMGAWDNSPLHF. The chain uses TRBV2 and TRBJ1-6, with D maybe TRBD1 (6 bases). In germline, CDR1 is SNHLY, CDR2 FYNNEI. CDR3 length: 16 amino acids. The V end was cut by 2 bases, the J end by 5 bases, with 13 bases between.